A single sample is the source of the 15 T cell receptor beta chains below, sequenced in a study of blood T cell repertoires in COVID-19. Measured with immunoSEQ multiplex PCR; TCRdb has only the in-frame clones, and not every one. The data hold 95,000 to 150,000 clones, with 87% observed a single time. Source material: peripheral blood. These receptors originate from a woman in her seventies with acute or convalescent COVID-19.

This chain links TRBV19 with TRBJ2-2; D remains unclear. V was shortened by 8 bases and J by 6 bases, with 4 bases between the two germline ends. Germline V gene lookup returns CDR1 LNHDA and CDR2 SQIVND (reference sequence). The CDR3 is 10 amino acids. The CDR3 DNA reads TGTGCCAGTTTCGCCGGGGAGCTGTTTTTT. Its protein is CASFAGELFF. The variable domain in full, with the rest retrieved from reference TRBV19 and TRBJ2-2, is DGGITQSPKYLFRKEGQNVTLSCEQNLNHDAMYWYRQDPGQGLRLIYYSQIVNDFQKGDIAEGYSVSREKKESFPLTVTSAQKNPTAFYLCASFAGELFFGEGSRLTVL.

The genes are TRBV19 and TRBJ2-2, with a weak D call TRBD1 (6 bases). The CDR3 sequence is 13 residues long. Germline lookup yields CDR1 LNHDA and CDR2 SQIVND (reference sequence). Trimming shortened V by 9 bases and J by 6 bases, and 14 bases separated the two germline ends. The CDR3 sequence is CASSTGFAGELFF. The CDR3 DNA is TGTGCCAGCTCCACAGGGTTCGCCGGGGAGCTGTTTTTT. The full variable domain, its missing parts supplied by reference TRBV19 and TRBJ2-2, is DGGITQSPKYLFRKEGQNVTLSCEQNLNHDAMYWYRQDPGQGLRLIYYSQIVNDFQKGDIAEGYSVSREKKESFPLTVTSAQKNPTAFYLCASSTGFAGELFFGEGSRLTVL.

The rearrangement joins TRBV11-2 to TRBJ2-7; D is undetermined. The CDR3 totals 16 residues. Looked up from germline, CDR1 is SGHAT and CDR2 is FQNNGV. With 5 bases removed from V and 2 bases from J, the gap between germline ends came to 19 bases. CDR3 in amino acids: CASSPDITSYAYEQYF. As DNA, the CDR3 is TGTGCCAGCAGCCCCGATATTACTTCTTACGCCTACGAGCAGTACTTC.

The chain uses TRBV11-2 and TRBJ2-7; TRBD1 matches 7 bases. This CDR3 has 14 amino acids. From germline, CDR1 is SGHAT and CDR2 FQNNGV. The trim removed 6 bases at V and 2 bases at J, leaving 7 bases unmatched. CDR3 amino acids: CASRRKGGAYEQYF. The CDR3 nucleotides read TGTGCCAGCAGACGAAAAGGGGGCGCCTACGAGCAGTACTTC.

The CDR3 bases are TGTGCCAGCAGCTGGGGCAGCTATGGCTACACCTTC. Amino acid sequence: CASSWGSYGYTF. V and J are TRBV7-2 and TRBJ1-2; tentative D call: TRBD1 (5 bases). The CDR3 length is 12 residues. Germline V gives CDR1 SGHTA, CDR2 FQGNSA. V was clipped by 4 bases and J by 4 bases, with 7 bases between them.

This clone was found a few times. This sequence joins TRBV18 and TRBJ1-3; the D gene is possibly TRBD1 (5 bases). CDR1 is KGHSH, CDR2 LQKENI, per germline. V lost 2 bases, J lost 0 bases, and 11 bases lay in between. The CDR3 is made up of 16 amino acids. The CDR3 DNA sequence: TGTGCCAGCTCACCAACCGCGGACAACTCTGGAAACACCATATATTTT. Its protein is CASSPTADNSGNTIYF.

Ten or more counts support this clone. The J gene is TRBJ1-6, the V gene TRBV30; 7 nucleotides align to TRBD1. V trimming: 3 bases; J trimming: 6 bases; junction bases outside the gene matches: 14. The CDR3 consists of 17 residues. Per the germline V gene, CDR1 is GTSNPN and CDR2 is SVGIG (reference sequence). The DNA for the CDR3 is TGTGCCTGGAGCGCCGGGACAGTTGGTCTTCTTAATTCACCCCTCCACTTT. Its translation: CAWSAGTVGLLNSPLHF.

This rearrangement joins TRBV19 to TRBJ2-3; a possible D gene is TRBD2 (5 bases). V was shortened by 4 bases and J by 0 bases, with 17 bases between the two germline ends. The CDR3 is 17 residues long. The V gene's germline CDR1 is LNHDA and CDR2 SQIVND (reference sequence). The CDR3, as DNA: TGTGCCAGTAGTACCCGGGCGGGCATTGGTAGCACAGATACGCAGTATTTT. This translates into CASSTRAGIGSTDTQYF. Filled out from reference TRBV19 and TRBJ2-3, the complete variable domain reads DGGITQSPKYLFRKEGQNVTLSCEQNLNHDAMYWYRQDPGQGLRLIYYSQIVNDFQKGDIAEGYSVSREKKESFPLTVTSAQKNPTAFYLCASSTRAGIGSTDTQYFGPGTRLTVL.

The rearrangement links TRBV28 to TRBJ1-3; 8 bases are shared with TRBD1. Germline CDR1 reads MDHEN; CDR2 reads SYDVKM. J lost 0 bases, V lost 6 bases, and 4 bases had no gene match. There are 15 residues in the CDR3. CDR3 region: CASRPTGGSGNTIYF. The CDR3 nucleotides read TGTGCCAGCAGGCCCACAGGGGGCTCTGGAAACACCATATATTTT. The full variable domain, with the rest looked up from reference TRBV28 and TRBJ1-3, is DVKVTQSSRYLVKRTGEKVFLECVQDMDHENMFWYRQDPGLGLRLIYFSYDVKMKEKGDIPEGYSVSREKKERFSLILESASTNQTSMYLCASRPTGGSGNTIYFGEGSWLTVV.

This rearrangement joins TRBV14 to TRBJ1-6, with D uncertain. Trimming left V 2 bases short and J 10 bases short, with 15 bases between. This CDR3 has 15 residues. The germline V gene encodes CDR1 SGHDN and CDR2 FVKESK. Written as DNA, the CDR3 is TGTGCCAGCAGCCAATTGGACGGGGTAGGCTCACCCCTCCACTTT. Its protein product is CASSQLDGVGSPLHF.

This chain uses TRBV2 with TRBJ2-2; 9 bases match TRBD1. From germline, CDR1 is SNHLY and CDR2 FYNNEI. This CDR3 is built from 14 residues. Germline trimming cut 6 bases from V and 6 bases from J; bases unmatched to any gene: 5. The CDR3 sequence is CASRRRQGAGELFF. The CDR3, as DNA: TGTGCCAGCAGACGCCGACAGGGGGCCGGGGAGCTGTTTTTT. The complete variable domain, with remaining parts taken from reference TRBV2 and TRBJ2-2, reads EPEVTQTPSHQVTQMGQEVILRCVPISNHLYFYWYRQILGQKVEFLVSFYNNEISEKSEIFDDQFSVERPDGSNFTLKIRSTKLEDSAMYFCASRRRQGAGELFFGEGSRLTVL.

This rearrangement joins TRBV11-1 to TRBJ2-7; the match to TRBD2 covers 15 bases. With 5 bases clipped from V and 9 bases from J, the junction kept 5 bases outside the gene matches. The CDR3 has 14 amino acids. The germline V gene has CDR1 SGHAT and CDR2 FQDESV (reference sequence). CDR3 loop: CASSVGTSGGRQYF. The CDR3 coding sequence is TGTGCCAGCAGCGTCGGGACTAGCGGGGGGAGGCAGTACTTC.

This chain joins TRBV4-1 and TRBJ2-7; weak D call: TRBD2 (6 bases). V lost 0 bases, J lost 0 bases, and 18 bases lay in between. This CDR3 has 18 amino acids. CDR1 is MGHRA and CDR2 is YSYEKL in the germline V gene. The CDR3 spells CASSQEGQGGAFSYEQYF. DNA of the CDR3: TGCGCCAGCAGCCAAGAGGGCCAGGGCGGGGCCTTCTCCTACGAGCAGTACTTC.

This clone was observed a few times. The V and J genes are TRBV18 and TRBJ1-2, with 7 bases identical to TRBD1. V was clipped by 3 bases and J by 2 bases; unmatched bases: 6. This CDR3 comprises 15 residues. Germline V lookup: CDR1 KGHSH, CDR2 LQKENI. In DNA, the CDR3 is TGTGCCAGCTCACCTCCCCTGACAGGGAACTATGGCTACACCTTC. Its translation: CASSPPLTGNYGYTF.

The V gene is TRBV5-1, the J gene TRBJ1-2, with 8 positions matching TRBD1. The CDR3 spans 14 residues. Trimming removed 0 bases from V and 6 bases from J; junction bases left unmatched: 4. Germline loops: CDR1 SGHRS, CDR2 YFSETQ. The CDR3, as DNA: TGCGCCAGCAGCTTGGAGGCAGGGGGCGATGGCTACACCTTC. This sequence encodes CASSLEAGGDGYTF.